This TCR beta chain is from a study of T cell repertoires in cytomegalovirus infection. Turning to the study itself: Signatures in public TCR beta sequences pointed to both CMV infection and matching HLA type.

A single record per CDR3 protein comes from TCRdb applying MiXCR to the reads. This sample yields roughly 240,000 distinct CDR3 sequences, of which around 6.2% are seen a single time; under 7% belongs to the top ten. From germline, CDR1 is MDHEN and CDR2 SYDVKM. The CDR3 sequence is 16 residues long. V lost 4 bases and J lost 1; bases outside the gene matches: 7. The TCR originated in a human donor in good health (CMV status not recorded). Some clones in this sample may be carry-over from other donors' samples. The V and J genes are TRBV28 and TRBJ1-1, with 9 bases lining up with TRBD1. The sample taken for sequencing was PBMCs. CDR3 loop: CASSSNHRGPNTEAFF. CDR3 DNA sequence: TGTGCCAGCAGTTCCAACCACAGGGGGCCGAACACTGAAGCTTTCTTT.